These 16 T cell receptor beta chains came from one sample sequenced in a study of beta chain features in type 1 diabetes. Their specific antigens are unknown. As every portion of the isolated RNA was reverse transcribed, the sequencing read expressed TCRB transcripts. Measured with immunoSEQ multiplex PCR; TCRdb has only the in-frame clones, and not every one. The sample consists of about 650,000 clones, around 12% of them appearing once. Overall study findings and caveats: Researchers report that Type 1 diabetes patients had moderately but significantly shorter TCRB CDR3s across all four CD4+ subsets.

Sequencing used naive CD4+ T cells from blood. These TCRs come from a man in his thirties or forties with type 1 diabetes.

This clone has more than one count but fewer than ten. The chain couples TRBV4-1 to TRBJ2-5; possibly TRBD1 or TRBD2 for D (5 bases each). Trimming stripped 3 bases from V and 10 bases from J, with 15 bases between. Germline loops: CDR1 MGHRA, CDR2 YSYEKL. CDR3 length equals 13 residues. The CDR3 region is CASSQGRTSDQYF. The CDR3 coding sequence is TGCGCCAGCAGCCAGGGACGCACGTCTGACCAGTACTTC.

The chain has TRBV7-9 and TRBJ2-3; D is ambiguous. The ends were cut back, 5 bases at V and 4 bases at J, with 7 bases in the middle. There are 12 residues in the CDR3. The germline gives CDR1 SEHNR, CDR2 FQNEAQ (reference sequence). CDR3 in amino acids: CASSRTPDTQYF. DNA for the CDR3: TGTGCCAGCAGCCGAACCCCAGATACGCAGTATTTT.

For the CDR3, the DNA is TGTGCCATCAGTGGAGCCCGGACAGGGGCCGTCACAGATACGCAGTATTTT. Its protein is CAISGARTGAVTDTQYF. The V and J genes are TRBV10-3 and TRBJ2-3; 9 bases are shared with TRBD1. Trimming cost V 4 bases and J 2 bases; bases outside gene matches: 10. Germline CDR1 ENHRY, CDR2 SYGVKD. The CDR3 is 17 amino acids.

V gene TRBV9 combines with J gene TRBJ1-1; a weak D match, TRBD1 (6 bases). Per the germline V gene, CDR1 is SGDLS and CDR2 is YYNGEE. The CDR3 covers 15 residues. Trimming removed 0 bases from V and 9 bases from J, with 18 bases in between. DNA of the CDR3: TGTGCCAGCAGCGTAGCAGGAGCCGTCGGGACAAAAGCTTTCTTT. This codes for CASSVAGAVGTKAFF.

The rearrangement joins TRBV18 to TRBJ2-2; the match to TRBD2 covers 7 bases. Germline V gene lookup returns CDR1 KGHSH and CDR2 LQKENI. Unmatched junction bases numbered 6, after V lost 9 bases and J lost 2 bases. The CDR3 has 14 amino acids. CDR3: CASRPGLNTGELFF. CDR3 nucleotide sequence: TGTGCCAGTCGTCCGGGACTAAACACCGGGGAGCTGTTTTTT.

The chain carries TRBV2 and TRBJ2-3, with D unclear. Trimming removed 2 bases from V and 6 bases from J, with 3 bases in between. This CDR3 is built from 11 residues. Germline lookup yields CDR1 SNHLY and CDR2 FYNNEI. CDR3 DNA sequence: TGTGCCAGCAGTGAAAAGGATACGCAGTATTTT. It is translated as CASSEKDTQYF.

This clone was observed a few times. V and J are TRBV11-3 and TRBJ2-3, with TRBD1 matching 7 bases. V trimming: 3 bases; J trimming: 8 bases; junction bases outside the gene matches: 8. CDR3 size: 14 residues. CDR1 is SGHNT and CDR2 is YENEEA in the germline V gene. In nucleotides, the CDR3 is TGTGCCAGCAGCTTGGGACAGTCATGGGCTACGCAGTATTTT. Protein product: CASSLGQSWATQYF. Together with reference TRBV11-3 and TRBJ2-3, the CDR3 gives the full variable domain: EAGVVQSPRYKIIEKKQPVAFWCNPISGHNTLYWYLQNLGQGPELLIRYENEEAVDDSQLPKDRFSAERLKGVDSTLKIQPAELGDSAVYLCASSLGQSWATQYFGPGTRLTVL.

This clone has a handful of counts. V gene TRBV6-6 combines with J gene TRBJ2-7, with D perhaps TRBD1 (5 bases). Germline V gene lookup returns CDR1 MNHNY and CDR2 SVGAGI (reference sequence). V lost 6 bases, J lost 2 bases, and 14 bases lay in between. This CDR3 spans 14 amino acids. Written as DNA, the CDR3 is TGTGCCAGCAGAATAGGGCAGGGAACCTACGAGCAGTACTTC. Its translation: CASRIGQGTYEQYF.

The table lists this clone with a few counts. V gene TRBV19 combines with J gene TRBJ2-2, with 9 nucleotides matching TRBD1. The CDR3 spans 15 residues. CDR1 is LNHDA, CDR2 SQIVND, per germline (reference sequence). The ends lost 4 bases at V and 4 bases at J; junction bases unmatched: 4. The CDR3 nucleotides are TGTGCCAGTAGTAGCGACAGGGGGACCACCGGGGAGCTGTTTTTT. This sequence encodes CASSSDRGTTGELFF.

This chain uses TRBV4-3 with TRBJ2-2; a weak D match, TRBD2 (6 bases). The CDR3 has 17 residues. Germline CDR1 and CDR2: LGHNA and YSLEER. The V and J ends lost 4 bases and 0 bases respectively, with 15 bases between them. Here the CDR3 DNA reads TGCGCCAGCAGCCGCAATTCGGGCGGGGCGAACACCGGGGAGCTGTTTTTT. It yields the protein CASSRNSGGANTGELFF.

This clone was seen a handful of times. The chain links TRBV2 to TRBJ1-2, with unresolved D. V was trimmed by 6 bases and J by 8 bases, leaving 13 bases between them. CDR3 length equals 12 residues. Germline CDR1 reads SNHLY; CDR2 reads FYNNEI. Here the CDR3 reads CASRDLELGYTF. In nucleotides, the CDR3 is TGTGCCAGCAGGGATTTGGAGTTAGGCTACACCTTC.

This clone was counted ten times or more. The CDR3 is CAISFLEEDTQYF. The CDR3 coding sequence is TGTGCCATCAGTTTCTTAGAGGAAGATACGCAGTATTTT. The chain recombines TRBV10-3 with TRBJ2-3; D remains ambiguous. The germline V gene has CDR1 ENHRY and CDR2 SYGVKD. V lost 5 bases, J lost 5 bases, and 11 bases lay in between. The CDR3 has 13 residues.

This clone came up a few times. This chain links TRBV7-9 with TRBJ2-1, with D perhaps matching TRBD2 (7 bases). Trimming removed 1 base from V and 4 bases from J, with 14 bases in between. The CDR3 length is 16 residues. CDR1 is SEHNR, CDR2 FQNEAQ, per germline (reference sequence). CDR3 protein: CASSLVTGGSYNEQFF. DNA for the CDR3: TGTGCCAGCAGCTTAGTTACGGGGGGCTCATACAATGAGCAGTTCTTC. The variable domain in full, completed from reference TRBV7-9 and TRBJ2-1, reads DTGVSQNPRHKITKRGQNVTFRCDPISEHNRLYWYRQTLGQGPEFLTYFQNEAQLEKSRLLSDRFSAERPKGSFSTLEIQRTEQGDSAMYLCASSLVTGGSYNEQFFGPGTRLTVL.

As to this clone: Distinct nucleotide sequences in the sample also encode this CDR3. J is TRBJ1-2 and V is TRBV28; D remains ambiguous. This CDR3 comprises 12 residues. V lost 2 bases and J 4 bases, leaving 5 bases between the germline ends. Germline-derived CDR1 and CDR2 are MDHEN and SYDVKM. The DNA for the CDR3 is TGTGCCAGCAGTTTAGCTTCCTATGGCTACACCTTC. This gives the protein CASSLASYGYTF.

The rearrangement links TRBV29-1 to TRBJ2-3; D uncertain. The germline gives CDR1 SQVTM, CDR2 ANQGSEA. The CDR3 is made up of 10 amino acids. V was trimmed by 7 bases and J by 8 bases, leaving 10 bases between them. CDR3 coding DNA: TGCAGCGCCGACTCGGGTACGCAGTATTTT. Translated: CSADSGTQYF.

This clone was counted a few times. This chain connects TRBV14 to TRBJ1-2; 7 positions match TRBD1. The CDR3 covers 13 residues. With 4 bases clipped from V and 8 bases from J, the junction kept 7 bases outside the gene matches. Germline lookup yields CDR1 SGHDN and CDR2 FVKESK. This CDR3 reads CASSPRGGKGYTF. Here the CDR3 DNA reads TGTGCCAGCAGCCCTAGAGGGGGCAAAGGCTACACCTTC.